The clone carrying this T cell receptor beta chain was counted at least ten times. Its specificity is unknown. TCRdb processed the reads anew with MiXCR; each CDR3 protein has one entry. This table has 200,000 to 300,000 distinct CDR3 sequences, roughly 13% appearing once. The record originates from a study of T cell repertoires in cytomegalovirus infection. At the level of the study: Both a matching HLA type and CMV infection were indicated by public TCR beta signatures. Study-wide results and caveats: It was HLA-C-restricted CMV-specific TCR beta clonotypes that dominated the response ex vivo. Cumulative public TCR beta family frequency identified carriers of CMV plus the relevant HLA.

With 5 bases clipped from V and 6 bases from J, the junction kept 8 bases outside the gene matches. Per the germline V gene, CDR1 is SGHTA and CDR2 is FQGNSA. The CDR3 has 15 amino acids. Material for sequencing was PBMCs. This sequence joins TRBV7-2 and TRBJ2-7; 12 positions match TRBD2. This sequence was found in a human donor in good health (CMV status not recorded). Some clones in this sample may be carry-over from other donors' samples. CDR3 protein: CASSPALAGGGEQYF. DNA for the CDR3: TGTGCCAGCAGCCCCGCCCTAGCGGGAGGGGGCGAGCAGTACTTC.